A selection of T cell receptor beta chains follows, all from one sample in a study of shared clonotypes between healthy human individuals. Method: immunoSEQ multiplex PCR; TCRdb's copy keeps in-frame clones and lacks some. This sample has about 330,000 clones, with around nine tenths found just once. The specimen was memory CD8+ T cells sorted from blood. The receptor set was obtained from a man younger than 35 in good health. The CDR3 runs from the conserved cysteine through the conserved F or W. A D gene is named only where the DNA matches it firmly. A row's size may be missing; if present it is once, few, many or a size class.

CDR3aa: CASSLLTGAPTAERYFF
CDR3nt: TGTGCCAGCAGCTTGCTAACGGGGGCGCCTACTGCCGAAAGGTATTTCTTC
v_gene: TRBV5-6
d_gene: .
j_gene: TRBJ2-1
abundance: once

CDR3aa: CASSFDESPPNEKLFF
CDR3nt: TGTGCCAGCAGCTTTGACGAAAGCCCACCCAATGAAAAACTGTTTTTT
v_gene: TRBV5-8
d_gene: .
j_gene: TRBJ1-4
abundance: .

CDR3aa: CAISETGDTEAFF
CDR3nt: TGTGCCATCAGTGAAACAGGGGACACTGAAGCTTTCTTT
v_gene: TRBV10-3
d_gene: TRBD1
j_gene: TRBJ1-1
abundance: .

CDR3aa: CASSFRQESYEQYF
CDR3nt: TGCGCCAGCAGCTTCCGACAGGAGTCCTACGAGCAGTACTTC
v_gene: TRBV4-1
d_gene: .
j_gene: TRBJ2-7
abundance: once

CDR3aa: CASSESGVDAHEQYF
CDR3nt: TGCGCCAGCAGTGAATCAGGGGTCGACGCCCACGAGCAGTACTTC
v_gene: TRBV10-1
d_gene: .
j_gene: TRBJ2-7
abundance: .

CDR3aa: CASSTVAGGPNEQFF
CDR3nt: TGTGCCAGCAGCACCGTAGCGGGAGGTCCCAATGAGCAGTTCTTC
v_gene: TRBV7-8
d_gene: TRBD2
j_gene: TRBJ2-1
abundance: .

CDR3aa: CASSPRTNQETQYF
CDR3nt: TGTGCCAGCAGTCCCCGGACGAACCAAGAGACCCAGTACTTC
v_gene: TRBV27
d_gene: .
j_gene: TRBJ2-5
abundance: many

CDR3aa: CASSPGSATDTQYF
CDR3nt: TGCGCCAGCAGCCCCGGCTCAGCCACAGATACGCAGTATTTT
v_gene: TRBV4-1
d_gene: .
j_gene: TRBJ2-3
abundance: .

CDR3aa: CASSQGNTEAFF
CDR3nt: TGCGCCAGCAGTCAGGGTAACACTGAAGCTTTCTTT
v_gene: TRBV5-1
d_gene: .
j_gene: TRBJ1-1
abundance: many

CDR3aa: CASSLFASNTEAFF
CDR3nt: TGTGCCAGCAGCTTGTTCGCGTCGAACACTGAAGCTTTCTTT
v_gene: TRBV5-6
d_gene: .
j_gene: TRBJ1-1
abundance: .

CDR3aa: CASSYLAGGYNEQFF
CDR3nt: TGTGCCAGCAGTTACCTGGCGGGAGGCTACAATGAGCAGTTCTTC
v_gene: TRBV6-5
d_gene: TRBD2
j_gene: TRBJ2-1
abundance: .

CDR3aa: CASMPRGISTEAFF
CDR3nt: TGTGCCAGCATGCCCCGGGGGATAAGCACTGAAGCTTTCTTT
v_gene: TRBV2
d_gene: .
j_gene: TRBJ1-1
abundance: .

CDR3aa: CASSYRGQGDYGYTF
CDR3nt: TGTGCCAGCAGTTACAGGGGACAGGGCGACTATGGCTACACCTTC
v_gene: TRBV6-5
d_gene: TRBD1
j_gene: TRBJ1-2
abundance: .

CDR3aa: CASSTLQETQYF
CDR3nt: TGTGCCAGCTCGACGTTACAAGAGACCCAGTACTTC
v_gene: TRBV28
d_gene: .
j_gene: TRBJ2-5
abundance: once

CDR3aa: CASSLTRATETQYF
CDR3nt: TGTGCCAGCAGCTTAACCCGGGCCACGGAGACCCAGTACTTC
v_gene: TRBV13
d_gene: .
j_gene: TRBJ2-5
abundance: .

CDR3aa: CASRLWPGAGNEQYF
CDR3nt: TGTGCCAGCAGACTATGGCCAGGGGCAGGGAACGAGCAGTACTTC
v_gene: TRBV27
d_gene: .
j_gene: TRBJ2-7
abundance: .

CDR3aa: CASSLIHGTGIHEQYF
CDR3nt: TGTGCCAGCAGTTTAATCCACGGGACAGGGATTCACGAGCAGTACTTC
v_gene: TRBV27
d_gene: TRBD1
j_gene: TRBJ2-7
abundance: .

CDR3aa: CASHSPGYSYEQYF
CDR3nt: TGTGCCAGCCACTCCCCTGGTTACTCCTACGAGCAGTACTTC
v_gene: TRBV18
d_gene: .
j_gene: TRBJ2-7
abundance: few

CDR3aa: CASSLDPNGETQYF
CDR3nt: TGTGCCAGCAGTTTAGATCCAAATGGGGAGACCCAGTACTTC
v_gene: TRBV27
d_gene: .
j_gene: TRBJ2-5
abundance: .

CDR3aa: CASLGSIGNEQYF
CDR3nt: TGTGCCAGCCTTGGGTCCATCGGGAACGAGCAGTACTTC
v_gene: TRBV19
d_gene: .
j_gene: TRBJ2-7
abundance: .

CDR3aa: CASSVGRLAGVLEQFF
CDR3nt: TGTGCCAGCAGCGTAGGACGACTAGCGGGAGTGCTTGAGCAGTTCTTC
v_gene: TRBV9
d_gene: TRBD2
j_gene: TRBJ2-1
abundance: .

CDR3aa: CATSRGPSNQPQHF
CDR3nt: TGTGCCACCAGCAGAGGCCCAAGCAATCAGCCCCAGCATTTT
v_gene: TRBV15
d_gene: .
j_gene: TRBJ1-5
abundance: .